This record concerns one T cell receptor (beta chain) sequence. As yet, its antigen is unknown. The CDR3 has 11 amino acids. The V and J ends lost 6 bases and 1 base respectively, with 3 bases between them. CDR1 SGHDN and CDR2 FVKESK come from the germline V gene. This was the immunoSEQ version 4 assay in survey mode. Profiled with immunoSEQ multiplex PCR; TCRdb holds only in-frame clones, not every one. Of tens of thousands of clones in the sample, 75% to 85% were seen once. The data stem from a study of persistence of HIV-infected CD4 T cells. Overlapping HIV-1 Gag 15-mer peptides at roughly 1 ug per peptide per mL were used. Memory cells lacking CD40L and CD69 with high CD45RO were sorted.

The rearrangement uses TRBV14 and TRBJ1-1; D gene uncertain. This specimen consisted of CD4+ T cells sorted from PBMCs after roughly 18-hour stimulation, obtained from a patient who received antiretroviral therapy. This receptor was taken from an adult man with HIV who was CMV-seropositive. CDR3 in DNA: TGTGCCAGCAGGCGGAACACTGAAGCTTTCTTT. Encoded protein: CASRRNTEAFF. Full variable domain (remainder filled in from reference TRBV14 and TRBJ1-1): EAGVTQFPSHSVIEKGQTVTLRCDPISGHDNLYWYRRVMGKEIKFLLHFVKESKQDESGMPNNRFLAERTGGTYSTLKVQPAELEDSGVYFCASRRNTEAFFGQGTRLTVV.